This is a list of T cell receptor beta chains from one sample in a study of shared clonotypes between healthy human individuals. Here immunoSEQ multiplex PCR was the method, and the copy in TCRdb shows in-frame clones only, minus some. The sample includes more than 1,200,000 clones, 98% to 99% of them seen just once. Sequenced: naive CD4+ T cells sorted from blood. The origin of the receptors is a man aged 25 to 40 in good health. The CDR3 runs from the conserved cysteine through the conserved F or W. The D gene is left open where the match is weak.

>TRBJ2-7|TRBV7-3|.
TGTGCCAGCAGCTTCCAGGTTGATTCCTACGAGCAGTACTTC
CASSFQVDSYEQYF
>TRBJ2-7|TRBV11-2|.
TGTGCCAGCAGCTTAGTAGAAGCGGTCTCCTACGAGCAGTACTTC
CASSLVEAVSYEQYF
>TRBJ2-1|TRBV18|.
TGTGCCAGCTCACCACTTGGTTGGGGGGCGTCCTACAATGAGCAGTTCTTC
CASSPLGWGASYNEQFF
>TRBJ1-2|TRBV6-4|.
TGTGCCAGCAGTGACGCGGTCTATGGCTACACCTTC
CASSDAVYGYTF
>TRBJ1-4|TRBV18|.
TGTGCCAGCTCACCACCGGGACAAACAACTAATGAAAAACTGTTTTTT
CASSPPGQTTNEKLFF
>TRBJ1-1|TRBV6-5|.
TGTGCCAGCAGCCCCCTGGGGGCCGTGGCTTTCTTT
CASSPLGAVAFF
>TRBJ2-1|TRBV11-3|.
TGTGCCAGCAGCGCTGGCAATGAGCAGTTCTTC
CASSAGNEQFF
>TRBJ2-1|TRBV27|.
TGTGCCAGCAGATCTCAGTGGGTCCCCCCCTACAATGAGCAGTTCTTC
CASRSQWVPPYNEQFF
>TRBJ1-1|TRBV18|.
TGTGCCAGCTCACCCGGGACCCGGCACGTGAACACTGAAGCTTTCTTT
CASSPGTRHVNTEAFF
>TRBJ2-7|TRBV19|TRBD1
TGTGCCAGTAGTGCTAGACAGGGTCCCTACGAGCAGTACTTC
CASSARQGPYEQYF
>TRBJ2-7|TRBV9|.
TGTGCCAGCAGCGTCGCGGGGTACTACGAGCAGTACTTC
CASSVAGYYEQYF
>TRBJ2-7|TRBV27|.
TGTGCCAGCAGTCTCCGGGCGAGAAGTGGGAGCTCCTACGAGCAGTACTTC
CASSLRARSGSSYEQYF
>TRBJ2-5|TRBV5-1|TRBD2
TGCGCCAGCAGCTTGCAAGCGGGAGGGGGTCAAGAGACCCAGTACTTC
CASSLQAGGGQETQYF
>TRBJ1-1|TRBV28|.
TGTGCCAGCAGGACCCCGGGACCGCTGAACACTGAAGCTTTCTTT
CASRTPGPLNTEAFF
>TRBJ2-2|TRBV18|.
TGTGCCAGCTCACCACCACAGGTCGTCACCGGGGAGCTGTTTTTT
CASSPPQVVTGELFF
>TRBJ2-7|TRBV11-3|.
TGTGCCAGCAGCTTGAGCGATTCCTACGAGCAGTACTTC
CASSLSDSYEQYF